This T cell receptor (beta chain) was observed in a study of blood T cell repertoires in COVID-19. Study overall: Sample material is recorded as cDNA or gDNA derived from T cells, B-cell-depleted T cells, or PBMCs.

The authors' processing: Reference gene primer amplification in the assay estimated nucleated cell counts. Assay used: immunoSEQ multiplex PCR; TCRdb lists only in-frame clones, some missing. V and J calls and clone size follow that table, whereas D and trimming were derived from the DNA. The repertoire holds 300,000 to 400,000 clones, 75% to 90% seen once, with 6% to 7% in the top ten. The CDR3 spans 16 residues. Germline CDR1 reads MNHNS; CDR2 reads SASEGT. With 2 bases removed from V and 1 base from J, the gap between germline ends came to 15 bases. This chain joins TRBV6-1 and TRBJ2-7; perhaps TRBD2 as D (6 bases). The source material was peripheral blood. This receptor was identified in a woman aged 45-60 years with COVID-19, enrolled during active disease. The DNA for the CDR3 is TGTGCCAGCAGTGAATTTAGTGCGGGAAATTCCTACGAGCAGTACTTC. It yields the protein CASSEFSAGNSYEQYF.